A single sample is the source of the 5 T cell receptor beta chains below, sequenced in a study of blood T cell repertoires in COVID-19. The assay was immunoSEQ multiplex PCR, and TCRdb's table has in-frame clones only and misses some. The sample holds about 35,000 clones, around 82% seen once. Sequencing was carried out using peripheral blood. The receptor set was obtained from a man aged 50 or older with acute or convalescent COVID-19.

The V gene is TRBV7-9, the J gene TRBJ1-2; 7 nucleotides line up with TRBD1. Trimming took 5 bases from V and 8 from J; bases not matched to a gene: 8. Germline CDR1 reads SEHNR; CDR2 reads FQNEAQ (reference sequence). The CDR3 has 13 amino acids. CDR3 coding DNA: TGTGCCAGCAGCCCCACCGGGACAGAAGGCTACACCTTC. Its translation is CASSPTGTEGYTF.

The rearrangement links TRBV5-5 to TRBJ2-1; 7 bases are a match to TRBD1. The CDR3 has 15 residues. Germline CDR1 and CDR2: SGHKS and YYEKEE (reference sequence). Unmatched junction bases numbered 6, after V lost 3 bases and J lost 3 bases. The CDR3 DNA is TGTGCCAGCAGCTCGGCAGGGGGATACTACAATGAGCAGTTCTTC. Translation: CASSSAGGYYNEQFF.

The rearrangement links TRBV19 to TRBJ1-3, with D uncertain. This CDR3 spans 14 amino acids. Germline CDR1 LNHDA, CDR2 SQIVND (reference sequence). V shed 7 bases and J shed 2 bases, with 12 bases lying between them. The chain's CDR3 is CASTSGSAGNTIYF. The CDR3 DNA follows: TGTGCCAGTACCTCCGGGTCTGCTGGAAACACCATATATTTT.

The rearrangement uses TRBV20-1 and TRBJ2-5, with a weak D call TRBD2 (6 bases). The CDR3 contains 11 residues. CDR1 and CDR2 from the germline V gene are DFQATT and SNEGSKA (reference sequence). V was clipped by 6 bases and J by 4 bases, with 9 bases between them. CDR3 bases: TGCAGTGCCCTGGGAGGAGAGACCCAGTACTTC. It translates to CSALGGETQYF.

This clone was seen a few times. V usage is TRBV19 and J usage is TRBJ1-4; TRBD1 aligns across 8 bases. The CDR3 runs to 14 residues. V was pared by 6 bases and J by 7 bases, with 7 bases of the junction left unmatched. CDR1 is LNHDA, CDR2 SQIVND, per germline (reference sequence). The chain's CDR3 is CASRQTGEGEKLFF. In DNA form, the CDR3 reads TGTGCCAGTAGACAGACAGGGGAAGGTGAAAAACTGTTTTTT.